Each of the 21 T cell receptor beta chains below was sequenced from the same sample in a study of CXCR3-negative and CXCR3-positive naive CD8 T cells. Each TRB cDNA library was prepared by 5' RACE (with UMI labels). Using the 5' RACE reads, TCRdb records one entry per CDR3 protein without DNA. The sample table sets out about 41,000 distinct CDR3 sequences. Sequenced input: naive CXCR3- CD8+ T cells from blood. Subset in this sample: CD45RO-CCR7+CD27+CD95- naive CD8+ T cells lacking CXCR3 (TNR3-). These receptors were collected from a human donor in good health. Some clones in this sample may be carry-over from other donors' samples.

The chain recombines TRBV12-3 or TRBV12-4 with TRBJ1-2; lacking DNA, the TRBD1 call made by TCRdb goes unchecked. The CDR3 runs to 14 residues. This CDR3 reads CASTRTGPSYGYTF.

This chain links TRBV25-1 with TRBJ1-1; TCRdb designates TRBD1, a call that cannot be tested without DNA. The CDR3 contains 13 residues. The V gene's germline CDR1 is MGHDK and CDR2 SYGVNS. CDR3 amino acids: CASRTGPNTEAFF.

V and J are TRBV9 and TRBJ2-1; TCRdb's D gene call, TRBD2, goes unchecked for lack of DNA. CDR1 is SGDLS, CDR2 YYNGEE, per germline. This CDR3 comprises 15 residues. The CDR3 loop is CASSVVGSGGNEQFF.

The V call is TRBV29-1, the J call TRBJ2-1; TCRdb lists TRBD1, though no DNA is available to test this call. The length of the CDR3 is 11 residues. From germline, CDR1 is SQVTM and CDR2 ANQGSEA. CDR3 loop: CSSDNYNEQFF.

This chain joins TRBV29-1 and TRBJ2-5. The CDR3 contains 14 residues. Germline CDR1 reads SQVTM; CDR2 reads ANQGSEA. The CDR3 region is CSAYSLELQETQYF.

This chain joins TRBV11-2 and TRBJ1-1. This CDR3 has 13 residues. Germline CDR1 is SGHAT and CDR2 is FQNNGV. CDR3 region: CASSLLMGTEAFF.

V gene TRBV19 combines with J gene TRBJ2-1; TCRdb's D call, TRBD2, is unchecked because there is no DNA. The CDR3 length is 14 residues. CDR1 and CDR2 (germline): LNHDA, SQIVND (reference sequence). The CDR3 region is CASTLLPAGNEQFF.

J is TRBJ2-5 and V is TRBV20-1; TCRdb's assignment of TRBD2 cannot be checked, as there is no DNA. The V gene's germline CDR1 is DFQATT and CDR2 SNEGSKA (reference sequence). The CDR3 consists of 13 residues. CDR3 region: CSARDIEGETQYF.

CDR3 in amino acids: CAISEEGGGETQYF. This chain joins TRBV10-3 and TRBJ2-5; there is no DNA to check the TCRdb D call of TRBD1. Germline V CDR1 and CDR2: ENHRY, SYGVKD. This CDR3 has 14 amino acids.

V is TRBV11-2 and J is TRBJ2-5; the D call from TCRdb, TRBD1, cannot be confirmed without DNA. This CDR3 comprises 15 residues. In germline, CDR1 is SGHAT, CDR2 FQNNGV. CDR3 region: CASSPWTGEGETQYF.

This rearrangement joins TRBV14 to TRBJ2-3; the D gene TCRdb calls, TRBD2, cannot be checked with no DNA. The germline V gene has CDR1 SGHDN and CDR2 FVKESK. This CDR3 spans 15 amino acids. CDR3 region: CASSTGTRIRDTQYF.

The V and J genes are TRBV29-1 and TRBJ2-7; TCRdb indicates TRBD2, and absent DNA this call remains unverified. The CDR3 is 17 residues long. The germline CDR1 and CDR2 sequences are SQVTM and ANQGSEA. The CDR3 protein is CSVELGPLAGGSYEQYF.

The rearrangement uses TRBV5-1 and TRBJ1-5; TCRdb's D gene call, TRBD1, goes unchecked for lack of DNA. Germline lookup yields CDR1 SGHRS and CDR2 YFSETQ. The CDR3 totals 15 residues. CDR3 residues: CASRTGVQGNQPQHF.

This clonotype is identified as medium-sized from frequency. This rearrangement joins TRBV27 to TRBJ2-7; there is no DNA to check the TCRdb D call of TRBD1. CDR3 length: 15 amino acids. Germline loops: CDR1 MNHEY, CDR2 SMNVEV (reference sequence). The CDR3: CASGERGDRVFEQYF.

The CDR3 sequence is CASTLTRRNTEAFF. V is TRBV6-2 or TRBV6-3 and J is TRBJ1-1. CDR1 MNHEY and CDR2 SVGEGT come from the germline V gene. The CDR3 loop spans 14 amino acids.

The V gene is TRBV12-3 or TRBV12-4, the J gene TRBJ2-5; the D call from TCRdb, TRBD1, cannot be confirmed without DNA. The CDR3 loop spans 12 amino acids. The CDR3 region is CASSQGRETQYF.

The chain couples TRBV28 to TRBJ2-3; TCRdb gives TRBD2 as the D gene, but with no DNA this cannot be confirmed. Looked up from germline, CDR1 is MDHEN and CDR2 is SYDVKM. The CDR3 runs to 14 residues. The CDR3 sequence is CASSSTSGTDTQYF.

This sequence joins TRBV12-3 or TRBV12-4 and TRBJ2-1; there is no DNA to check the TCRdb D call of TRBD2. This CDR3 contains 13 residues. The CDR3: CASSFPGPNEQFF.

This chain connects TRBV10-3 to TRBJ2-3; TCRdb names TRBD2, which stays unverified in the absence of DNA. The CDR3 is 14 amino acids. Germline V gene sequence: CDR1 ENHRY, CDR2 SYGVKD. This chain's CDR3 is CAASSVSPTDTQYF.

The V and J genes are TRBV20-1 and TRBJ1-1. The CDR3 extends over 13 amino acids. The germline CDR1 and CDR2 sequences are DFQATT and SNEGSKA (reference sequence). CDR3 amino acids: CSVGFGVDTEAFF.

This clonotype is identified as medium-sized (0.01 to 0.1%) from frequency. The gene calls are TRBV7-6 and TRBJ2-3; TCRdb's D call, TRBD2, is unchecked because there is no DNA. The CDR3 extends over 16 amino acids. Germline V gene data show CDR1 as SGHVS and CDR2 as FNYEAQ. This CDR3 reads CASRPGTSGGIHTQYF.